The 18 T cell receptor beta chains listed next were all sequenced from one sample in a study of monozygotic twins with inflammatory bowel disease. With the 5' RACE reads reprocessed, TCRdb shows one record per CDR3 protein and no DNA. The table lists about 380,000 distinct CDR3 sequences. The source material was blood. The receptors here all came from a human donor with ulcerative colitis or Crohn's disease, or a healthy co-twin of an affected twin (not recorded which).

The chain has TRBV20-1 and TRBJ2-1; TCRdb gives TRBD2 as the D gene, but with no DNA this cannot be confirmed. The germline V gene has CDR1 DFQATT and CDR2 SNEGSKA (reference sequence). The CDR3 is made up of 15 amino acids. The CDR3 protein is CSARVPRGAVGEQFF.

The rearrangement joins TRBV29-1 to TRBJ2-1. Germline CDR1 is SQVTM and CDR2 is ANQGSEA. The CDR3 extends over 13 amino acids. CDR3 in amino acids: CSVNGLPYNEQFF.

This chain links TRBV7-2 with TRBJ1-3; TCRdb gives TRBD1 as the D gene, but with no DNA this cannot be confirmed. The CDR3 totals 14 residues. Germline lookup yields CDR1 SGHTA and CDR2 FQGNSA. The CDR3 spells CASSSPGQGNTIYF.

The rearrangement uses TRBV12-5 and TRBJ1-1. The germline gives CDR1 LGHNT, CDR2 FRNRAP. The CDR3 consists of 13 residues. The CDR3 is CASGVGGNTEAFF.

The V and J genes are TRBV28 and TRBJ2-3; the D call of TRBD2 rests on TCRdb alone, since no DNA is present to check it. This CDR3 comprises 16 residues. From germline, CDR1 is MDHEN and CDR2 SYDVKM. The CDR3 is CASSLSAGGSTDTQYF.

The chain employs TRBV4-3 and TRBJ2-6. In germline, CDR1 is LGHNA, CDR2 YSLEER. CDR3 length equals 19 residues. CDR3 region: CASSQALFLQGSGANVLTF.

The V gene is TRBV19, the J gene TRBJ1-4; TCRdb names TRBD1, which stays unverified in the absence of DNA. Germline assignment: CDR1 LNHDA and CDR2 SQIVND (reference sequence). This CDR3 contains 14 residues. CDR3: CASSHNRGEEKLFF.

The chain has TRBV28 and TRBJ2-7; TCRdb reports TRBD1, a call that lacks DNA to check it against. This CDR3 comprises 13 residues. Germline V gene lookup returns CDR1 MDHEN and CDR2 SYDVKM. The CDR3 loop is CASSRSPTGEQYF.

The J gene is TRBJ2-2, the V gene TRBV20-1; as DNA is missing, the TRBD1 call by TCRdb cannot be tested. Germline V lookup: CDR1 DFQATT, CDR2 SNEGSKA (reference sequence). The CDR3 has 16 amino acids. CDR3 sequence reads: CSARERDRAITGELFF.

The V call is TRBV27, the J call TRBJ2-7; no DNA is available, so the TRBD1 call from TCRdb remains unchecked. CDR1 and CDR2 (germline): MNHEY, SMNVEV (reference sequence). The CDR3 length is 13 residues. The CDR3 sequence: CASSMDRAYEQYF.

The rearrangement uses TRBV7-9 and TRBJ2-7; TCRdb's D call of TRBD1 is untestable without DNA. The germline V gene encodes CDR1 SEHNR and CDR2 FQNEAQ (reference sequence). This CDR3 is built from 15 residues. The chain's CDR3 is CASSPQNTPPYEQYF. Full variable domain (remainder filled in from reference TRBV7-9 and TRBJ2-7): DTGVSQNPRHKITKRGQNVTFRCDPISEHNRLYWYRQTLGQGPEFLTYFQNEAQLEKSRLLSDRFSAERPKGSFSTLEIQRTEQGDSAMYLCASSPQNTPPYEQYFGPGTRLTVT.

This chain connects TRBV6-1 to TRBJ2-1; the TRBD1 assignment by TCRdb is unverifiable without DNA. The germline gives CDR1 MNHNS, CDR2 SASEGT. The CDR3 spans 15 residues. The CDR3 protein is CASSRDRGLYNEQFF.

V and J are TRBV7-9 and TRBJ2-7; TCRdb picks TRBD1, but there is no DNA to check that call. CDR1 is SEHNR, CDR2 FQNEAQ, per germline (reference sequence). This CDR3 contains 13 residues. The CDR3 reads CASQGEWTYEQYF.

The chain combines TRBV7-9 with TRBJ1-1; the D gene TCRdb calls, TRBD1, cannot be checked with no DNA. Germline CDR1 is SEHNR and CDR2 is FQNEAQ (reference sequence). There are 14 residues in the CDR3. The CDR3 here is CASSLAWQGAEAFF.

The CDR3 sequence is CAISGNPQHYTF. This chain uses TRBV10-3 with TRBJ1-2; there is no DNA to check the TCRdb D call of TRBD1. Looked up from germline, CDR1 is ENHRY and CDR2 is SYGVKD. This CDR3 has 12 amino acids.

The chain combines TRBV7-2 with TRBJ2-5; without DNA, the TCRdb call of TRBD1 cannot be checked. The CDR3 is 15 residues long. CDR1 SGHTA and CDR2 FQGNSA come from the germline V gene. CDR3: CASSSDRGRRETQYF.

The gene calls are TRBV27 and TRBJ1-1. Germline-derived CDR1 and CDR2 are MNHEY and SMNVEV (reference sequence). This CDR3 spans 13 amino acids. CDR3 sequence: CASSFSSQAEAFF.

The J gene is TRBJ2-3, the V gene TRBV11-2; checking the TCRdb D call of TRBD2 is not possible without DNA. Germline lookup yields CDR1 SGHAT and CDR2 FQNNGV. The CDR3 length is 15 residues. CDR3 protein: CASSRVASGTDTQYF.